One and the same sample provided the 8 T cell receptor beta chains below, sequenced in a study of shared T cell receptors in the human thymus. Clones were read by immunoSEQ multiplex PCR, and TCRdb kept only the in-frame ones, dropping some. The data hold some 640,000 clones, with 70% to 90% observed a single time. The sample was also reused in another study, on human thymus T cells.

Sequencing was carried out using thymocytes. These receptors were collected from a boy younger than two with a congenital heart defect.

This chain joins TRBV5-1 and TRBJ2-1; 9 bases match TRBD2. Germline V gene lookup returns CDR1 SGHRS and CDR2 YFSETQ. The CDR3 consists of 15 residues. J gave up 9 bases and V 3 bases, and 10 bases lay outside the gene matches. The CDR3 DNA reads as TGCGCCAGCAGCTCCGGTCGCGGGGGGGCAAGTGAGCAGTTCTTC. Amino acids: CASSSGRGGASEQFF.

The chain uses TRBV5-6 and TRBJ1-2, with 7 bases identical to TRBD1. CDR3 length equals 17 residues. Trimming took 2 bases from V and 4 from J; bases not matched to a gene: 14. The germline CDR1 and CDR2 sequences are SGHDT and YYEEEE. In DNA, the CDR3 is TGTGCCAGCAGCTTAATTAGAGGGGACAGCGTCCGCTATGGCTACACCTTC. It specifies CASSLIRGDSVRYGYTF.

The rearrangement links TRBV5-6 to TRBJ2-5; 8 nucleotides agree with TRBD2. CDR1 and CDR2 from the germline V gene are SGHDT and YYEEEE. This CDR3 is built from 13 residues. The ends lost 3 bases at V and 3 bases at J; junction bases unmatched: 1. The CDR3: CASSCSGKETQYF. CDR3 sequence (DNA): TGTGCCAGCAGCTGTAGCGGGAAAGAGACCCAGTACTTC. Full variable domain (rest looked up from reference TRBV5-6 and TRBJ2-5): DAGVTQSPTHLIKTRGQQVTLRCSPKSGHDTVSWYQQALGQGPQFIFQYYEEEERQRGNFPDRFSGHQFPNYSSELNVNALLLGDSALYLCASSCSGKETQYFGPGTRLLVL.

The chain carries TRBV28 and TRBJ2-7; 10 nucleotides match TRBD2. With 1 base clipped from V and 4 bases from J, the junction kept 13 bases outside the gene matches. The CDR3 runs 18 residues. Germline V gene sequence: CDR1 MDHEN, CDR2 SYDVKM. The CDR3 is CASSLSAPTSGKGYEQYF. The CDR3 DNA reads as TGTGCCAGCAGTTTATCGGCCCCTACTAGCGGGAAAGGGTACGAGCAGTACTTC. Filled out from reference TRBV28 and TRBJ2-7, the complete variable domain reads DVKVTQSSRYLVKRTGEKVFLECVQDMDHENMFWYRQDPGLGLRLIYFSYDVKMKEKGDIPEGYSVSREKKERFSLILESASTNQTSMYLCASSLSAPTSGKGYEQYFGPGTRLTVT.

V is TRBV4-1 and J is TRBJ2-5; D gene unclear. Germline V gives CDR1 MGHRA, CDR2 YSYEKL. This CDR3 is 16 amino acids long. V was clipped by 0 bases and J by 1 base, with 12 bases between them. The CDR3, as DNA: TGCGCCAGCAGCCAAGATTGGGCAGACCGCCAAGAGACCCAGTACTTC. The encoded protein is CASSQDWADRQETQYF.

This chain joins TRBV5-4 and TRBJ2-1, with a weak D call TRBD1 (6 bases). CDR1 and CDR2 from the germline V gene are SGHNT and YYREEE (reference sequence). The CDR3 runs to 18 residues. V lost 4 bases to trimming and J lost 2 bases, with 22 bases between them. In nucleotides, the CDR3 is TGTGCCAGCAGCGAGTCATCGGGACAAGGCTCACCCTACAATGAGCAGTTCTTC. This sequence encodes CASSESSGQGSPYNEQFF.

This chain joins TRBV4-3 and TRBJ1-2, with D possibly being TRBD1 (5 bases). The CDR3 extends over 14 amino acids. V lost 0 bases and J lost 4, with 9 bases in between. Germline CDR1 and CDR2: LGHNA and YSLEER. CDR3 in amino acids: CASSQDGQGYGYTF. Here the CDR3 DNA reads TGCGCCAGCAGCCAAGATGGGCAGGGCTATGGCTACACCTTC.

On this clone itself: This same CDR3 is encoded by further DNA sequences in the sample. The chain joins TRBV29-1 to TRBJ2-7; 7 bases line up with TRBD2. V was pared by 1 base and J by 5 bases, with 2 bases of the junction left unmatched. The CDR3 has 12 residues. CDR1 SQVTM and CDR2 ANQGSEA come from the germline V gene. In DNA form, the CDR3 reads TGCAGCGTTGAAGCGGGAGGAAACGAGCAGTACTTC. Encoded protein: CSVEAGGNEQYF.